Shown below are 8 T cell receptor beta chains from a single sample sequenced in a study of T cells after yellow fever vaccination. TCRdb processed the 5' RACE reads anew with MiXCR; each CDR3 protein has one entry. The data hold around 68,000 distinct CDR3 sequences, with around 7.8% observed a single time. The sequenced sample was CD8+ T cells sorted from PBMCs, obtained less than 11 days after the first yellow fever vaccination. These receptors were collected from a man in his late teens or twenties who received the YFV17D yellow fever vaccine.

This clonotype occurred many times. The chain carries TRBV15 and TRBJ1-1, with D hard to call. Germline V CDR1 and CDR2: LNHNV, YYDKDF (reference sequence). The germline V and J ends were trimmed by 1 base and 4 bases, with 7 bases remaining between them. The CDR3 extends over 13 amino acids. CDR3 sequence (DNA): TGTGCCACCAGCAGAGTTGGGCTCACTGAAGCTTTCTTT. Translated: CATSRVGLTEAFF. Full variable domain (outside the CDR3, taken from reference TRBV15 and TRBJ1-1): DAMVIQNPRYQVTQFGKPVTLSCSQTLNHNVMYWYQQKSSQAPKLLFHYYDKDFNNEADTPDNFQSRRPNTSFCFLDIRSPGLGDTAMYLCATSRVGLTEAFFGQGTRLTVV.

This clonotype was observed many times. The chain recombines TRBV7-9 with TRBJ1-5; no firm D call. Trimming shortened V by 5 bases and J by 11 bases, and 16 bases separated the two germline ends. Germline CDR1 reads SEHNR; CDR2 reads FQNEAQ (reference sequence). The CDR3 is made up of 13 amino acids. CDR3 DNA sequence: TGTGCCAGCAGCCAATTTGGGGAGGCGGCCCAGCATTTT. It translates to CASSQFGEAAQHF.

This chain uses TRBV12-3 or TRBV12-4 with TRBJ1-4; TRBD1 agrees at 11 bases. After removal of 5 bases from V and 8 bases from J, the junction contained 4 bases not matched to a gene. This CDR3 is 14 amino acids long. The CDR3 is CASSRTGGREKLFF. As DNA, the CDR3 is TGTGCCAGCAGTAGGACAGGGGGCCGGGAAAAACTGTTTTTT.

This clonotype came up many times. The V gene is TRBV7-9, the J gene TRBJ1-1; a possible D gene is TRBD1 (5 bases). The length of the CDR3 is 16 residues. The germline V gene has CDR1 SEHNR and CDR2 FQNEAQ (reference sequence). Trimming took 3 bases from V and 0 from J, leaving 14 bases between them. In DNA form, the CDR3 reads TGTGCCAGCAGCTTTGGGGCAGGGACCATGAACACTGAAGCTTTCTTT. Translating gives CASSFGAGTMNTEAFF.

V and J are TRBV12-3 or TRBV12-4 and TRBJ1-5; D remains unclear. Trimming pared 2 bases from V and 7 bases from J, leaving 9 bases between. The CDR3 runs to 13 residues. The CDR3 bases are TGTGCCAGCAGTTTATCCTTTAAGCAGCCCCAGCATTTT. This sequence encodes CASSLSFKQPQHF.

This clonotype is judged medium-sized (0.01 to 0.1%). The chain uses TRBV5-5 and TRBJ2-4; unclear D gene. This CDR3 spans 15 amino acids. In germline, CDR1 is SGHKS, CDR2 YYEKEE (reference sequence). V lost 1 base and J lost 11, with 19 bases in between. CDR3 bases: TGTGCCAGCAGCTTGCTCACAGCCGAGCTTATAGTTCAGTACTTC. Translation: CASSLLTAELIVQYF.

Ten or more counts support this clonotype. The chain has TRBV6-1 and TRBJ2-7; the D is unclear. Trimming stripped 6 bases from V and 3 bases from J, with 15 bases between. Germline-derived CDR1 and CDR2 are MNHNS and SASEGT. The CDR3 has 14 residues. The CDR3 region is CASSESPLSYEQYF. The CDR3 DNA sequence: TGTGCCAGCAGCGAAAGCCCTCTTAGCTACGAGCAGTACTTC.

There are many counts of this clonotype. J is TRBJ2-1 and V is TRBV5-1; tentatively, D is TRBD1 (5 bases). V was clipped by 5 bases and J by 6 bases, with 9 bases between them. This CDR3 region has 12 residues. Germline CDR1 and CDR2: SGHRS and YFSETQ. CDR3 DNA sequence: TGCGCCAGCAGAAGGACATCCAATGAGCAGTTCTTC. Encoded protein: CASRRTSNEQFF.